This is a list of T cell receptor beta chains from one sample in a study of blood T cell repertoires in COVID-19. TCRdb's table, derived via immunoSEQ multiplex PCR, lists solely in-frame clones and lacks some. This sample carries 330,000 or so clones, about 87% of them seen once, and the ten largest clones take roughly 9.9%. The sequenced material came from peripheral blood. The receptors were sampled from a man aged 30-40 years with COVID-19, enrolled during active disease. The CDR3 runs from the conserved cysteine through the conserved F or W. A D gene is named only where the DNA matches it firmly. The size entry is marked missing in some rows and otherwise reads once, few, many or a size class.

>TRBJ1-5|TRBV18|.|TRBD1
TGTGCCAGCTCCCACGGCCAGGCAGGGGGCGATCAGCCCCAGCATTTT
CASSHGQAGGDQPQHF
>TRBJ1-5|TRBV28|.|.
TGTGCCAGCAGCAAACGGGGGGTAGGCAATCAGCCCCAGCATTTT
CASSKRGVGNQPQHF
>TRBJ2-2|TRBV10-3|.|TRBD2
TGTGCCATCAGAGGAAGCGGGGGGGTTTCCACCGGGGAGCTGTTTTTT
CAIRGSGGVSTGELFF
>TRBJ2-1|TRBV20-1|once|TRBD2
TGCAGTGCTAGTGATCTTAGCGGGAGATACAATGAGCAGTTCTTC
CSASDLSGRYNEQFF
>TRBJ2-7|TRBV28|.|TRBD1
TGTGCCAGCAGTCCTGGGACAGTAACCTACGAGCAGTACTTC
CASSPGTVTYEQYF
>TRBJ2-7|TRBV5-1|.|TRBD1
TGCGCCAGCAGCTTGGCACAGGGGGGTCGCTACGAGCAGTACTTC
CASSLAQGGRYEQYF
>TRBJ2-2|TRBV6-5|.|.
TGTGCCAGCAAGGGGGTGGCCAACACCGGGGAGCTGTTTTTT
CASKGVANTGELFF
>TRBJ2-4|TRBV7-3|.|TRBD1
TGTGCCAGCAGCACGGGACAGAGAGACATTCAGTACTTC
CASSTGQRDIQYF
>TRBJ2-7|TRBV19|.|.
TGTGCCAGTAGTCCAGGGTTCTACGAGCAGTACTTC
CASSPGFYEQYF
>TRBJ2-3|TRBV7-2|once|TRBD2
TGTGCCAGCACCCCGTTTGTTGGGAGGGGCCCAGATACGCAGTATTTT
CASTPFVGRGPDTQYF
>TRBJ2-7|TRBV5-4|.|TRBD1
TGTGCCACCTCCACCCGGACAGGGGGCGCCGAGCAGTACTTC
CATSTRTGGAEQYF
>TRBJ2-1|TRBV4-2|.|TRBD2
TGTGCCAGCACCCCCTGGGGAGGGACCTACAATGAGCAGTTCTTC
CASTPWGGTYNEQFF
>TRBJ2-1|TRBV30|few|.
TGTGCCTGGAGTGGGAGAGGGGGAGCCCTATACAATGAGCAGTTCTTC
CAWSGRGGALYNEQFF